These T cell receptor beta chains were read from a single sample in a study of CD8 T cells in Susac syndrome. TCRdb passed the immunoSEQ multiplex PCR reads through MiXCR, listing each CDR3 protein once. The sample gives around 200,000 distinct CDR3 sequences, around 95% of which show up once; approximately 0.09% is in the top ten. The specimen was CD4+ T cells from PBMCs. All receptors come from a human donor with multiple sclerosis. CDR3s include the opening cysteine and the closing phenylalanine or tryptophan. Each record gives: CDR3 protein, CDR3 DNA, V gene, D gene, clone size, J gene, CDR3 length. D genes are given only for firm matches. For some rows the clone size is stated as once, few or many, or as a class when expanded; others skip it.

CDR3aa: CASYTGVKMDTQYF
CDR3nt: TGTGCCTCCTACACAGGGGTTAAGATGGATACGCAGTATTTT
v_gene: TRBV10-3
d_gene: TRBD1
abundance: .
j_gene: TRBJ2-3
len: 14

CDR3aa: CSAREANEQFF
CDR3nt: TGCAGTGCTAGAGAAGCCAATGAGCAGTTCTTC
v_gene: TRBV20-1
d_gene: .
abundance: .
j_gene: TRBJ2-1
len: 11

CDR3aa: CATSTFQSLGAQYF
CDR3nt: TGTGCCACCAGCACATTCCAGTCTCTAGGTGCGCAGTACTTC
v_gene: TRBV15
d_gene: .
abundance: .
j_gene: TRBJ2-7
len: 14

CDR3aa: CANSQGQRSYEQYF
CDR3nt: TGTGCCAACAGCCAGGGACAGAGGTCCTACGAGCAGTACTTC
v_gene: TRBV5-4
d_gene: TRBD1
abundance: .
j_gene: TRBJ2-7
len: 14

CDR3aa: CASSGQGFTEAFF
CDR3nt: TGTGCCAGCAGCGGACAGGGTTTCACTGAAGCTTTCTTT
v_gene: TRBV2
d_gene: TRBD1
abundance: .
j_gene: TRBJ1-1
len: 13

CDR3aa: CASSLGNGSYGYTF
CDR3nt: TGTGCCAGCAGTTTAGGAAATGGTTCCTATGGCTACACCTTC
v_gene: TRBV12-3/TRBV12-4
d_gene: .
abundance: .
j_gene: TRBJ1-2
len: 14

CDR3aa: CASSTQDLASPQETQYF
CDR3nt: TGTGCCAGCAGCACCCAGGACCTGGCTAGCCCGCAAGAGACCCAGTACTTC
v_gene: TRBV7-2
d_gene: .
abundance: .
j_gene: TRBJ2-5
len: 17

CDR3aa: CAIGQGGSGYTF
CDR3nt: TGTGCCATTGGACAGGGGGGCAGTGGCTACACCTTC
v_gene: TRBV2
d_gene: TRBD1
abundance: .
j_gene: TRBJ1-2
len: 12

CDR3aa: CASSTPSGTGVQFF
CDR3nt: TGTGCCAGCAGTACACCGTCCGGGACAGGGGTACAGTTCTTC
v_gene: TRBV13
d_gene: TRBD1
abundance: .
j_gene: TRBJ2-1
len: 14

CDR3aa: CASREAGGALGLSLDNEQFF
CDR3nt: TGTGCCAGCAGGGAAGCGGGGGGGGCTCTTGGGCTATCCCTCGACAATGAGCAGTTCTTC
v_gene: TRBV6-1
d_gene: TRBD2
abundance: .
j_gene: TRBJ2-1
len: 20

CDR3aa: CSARDRVTQETQYF
CDR3nt: TGCAGTGCTAGGGACAGGGTTACCCAAGAGACCCAGTACTTC
v_gene: TRBV20-1
d_gene: TRBD1
abundance: .
j_gene: TRBJ2-5
len: 14

CDR3aa: CASSQGPIAWEQYF
CDR3nt: TGTGCCAGCAGCCAAGGCCCAATAGCCTGGGAGCAGTACTTC
v_gene: TRBV3-1
d_gene: .
abundance: once
j_gene: TRBJ2-7
len: 14

CDR3aa: CASSKYGGAPDTQYF
CDR3nt: TGTGCCAGCAGCAAATACGGGGGGGCCCCAGATACGCAGTATTTT
v_gene: TRBV21-1
d_gene: .
abundance: .
j_gene: TRBJ2-3
len: 15

CDR3aa: CASSSHRGPDNQPQHF
CDR3nt: TGTGCCAGCAGTTCCCACAGGGGGCCGGATAATCAGCCCCAGCATTTT
v_gene: TRBV27
d_gene: TRBD1
abundance: .
j_gene: TRBJ1-5
len: 16

CDR3aa: CASSGSNYGYTF
CDR3nt: TGTGCCAGCAGCGGATCTAACTATGGCTACACCTTC
v_gene: TRBV6-5
d_gene: .
abundance: .
j_gene: TRBJ1-2
len: 12

CDR3aa: CASSLFLGFSEQYF
CDR3nt: TGTGCCAGCAGTTTATTCCTAGGTTTTTCCGAGCAGTACTTC
v_gene: TRBV12-3/TRBV12-4
d_gene: .
abundance: .
j_gene: TRBJ2-7
len: 14

CDR3aa: CASSPTRQGQETQYF
CDR3nt: TGTGCCAGCAGTCCAACACGACAGGGGCAAGAGACCCAGTACTTC
v_gene: TRBV6-6
d_gene: TRBD1
abundance: .
j_gene: TRBJ2-5
len: 15

CDR3aa: CAWREGRAGQFF
CDR3nt: TGTGCCTGGAGGGAGGGTAGGGCCGGGCAGTTCTTC
v_gene: TRBV30
d_gene: .
abundance: .
j_gene: TRBJ2-1
len: 12

CDR3aa: CASSLGPAIYEQYF
CDR3nt: TGTGCCAGCAGTTTAGGACCGGCGATTTACGAGCAGTACTTC
v_gene: TRBV12-3/TRBV12-4
d_gene: .
abundance: .
j_gene: TRBJ2-7
len: 14

CDR3aa: CASSLDGTGLNTF
CDR3nt: TGTGCCAGCAGTTTAGATGGGACAGGGTTAAACACCTTC
v_gene: TRBV12-3/TRBV12-4
d_gene: TRBD1
abundance: .
j_gene: TRBJ1-2
len: 13

CDR3aa: CATSDPAGRTYNEQFF
CDR3nt: TGTGCCACCAGTGATCCAGCGGGGAGAACGTACAATGAGCAGTTCTTC
v_gene: TRBV24-1
d_gene: TRBD2
abundance: .
j_gene: TRBJ2-1
len: 16

CDR3aa: CAWDLIAGGYNEQFF
CDR3nt: TGTGCCTGGGACCTTATAGCGGGAGGCTACAATGAGCAGTTCTTC
v_gene: TRBV30
d_gene: TRBD2
abundance: once
j_gene: TRBJ2-1
len: 15

CDR3aa: CASSQESVRVGDTEAFF
CDR3nt: TGTGCCAGCAGCCAAGAGAGCGTCCGGGTGGGGGACACTGAAGCTTTCTTT
v_gene: TRBV3-1
d_gene: .
abundance: .
j_gene: TRBJ1-1
len: 17

CDR3aa: CASRRTGGNSPLHF
CDR3nt: TGTGCCAGCAGGCGGACAGGGGGAAATTCACCCCTCCACTTT
v_gene: TRBV12-3/TRBV12-4
d_gene: TRBD1
abundance: .
j_gene: TRBJ1-6
len: 14